Listed here is a single T cell receptor beta chain. What it recognizes is unknown. The germline V gene has CDR1 MNHEY and CDR2 SVGAGI. This CDR3 comprises 16 residues. V gave up 6 bases and J gave up 4 bases, with 21 bases separating them. The record originates from a study of Graves' ophthalmopathy and Graves' hyperthyroidism. Certain patients, namely those with other autoimmune diseases, uncontrolled infections, pregnancy or lactation, were excluded. Investigators amplified TCR beta CDR3 regions from RNA transcripts. The workflow started with a first-round RT-PCR run with HTBI primers and then moved on to a second-round multiplex PCR. From the multiplex PCR reads, TCRdb called clonotypes with MiXCR, one entry per CDR3 protein. The data contain 500,000 to 600,000 distinct CDR3 sequences, less than 45% of them seen just once; the ten biggest clones take up about 4.2%. Whole-study results and caveats: Detected in blood as well were most expanded thyroid clonotypes with frequency above 0.001.

This TCR was sampled from an adult man with Graves' hyperthyroidism. Sample: peripheral blood or thyroid tissue (not recorded which). This chain links TRBV6-5 with TRBJ1-1; D might be TRBD1 (5 bases). The CDR3 DNA sequence: TGTGCCAGCAGACGGGACCCAAGGGTACGCGGCACTGAAGCTTTCTTT. Its protein is CASRRDPRVRGTEAFF.